This is a list of T cell receptor beta chains from one sample in a study of CD8+CD57+ T cells in acquired aplastic anemia. TCRdb used MiXCR to reprocess the reads, holding one entry per CDR3 protein. The data contain hundreds of thousands of distinct CDR3 sequences, around 32% of them singletons. The sequencing input was sorted CD4+, CD8+, or CD8+CD57+ T cells (not recorded which) from PBMCs. These receptors came from a human donor with aplastic anemia. Each CDR3 is given with its conserved first and last residue. The D gene is left open where the match is weak. The size field is filled for only some rows; it gives once, few, many or a size class.

-,TRBJ2-1,TRBV14,-,TGTGCCAGCAGCCAAGGTTCGATTCTTTACAATGAGCAGTTCTTC,CASSQGSILYNEQFF
-,TRBJ2-3,TRBV9,TRBD2,TGTGCCAGCAACGATCGAGAGCGGGGGGGCACAGATACGCAGTATTTT,CASNDRERGGTDTQYF
-,TRBJ1-2,TRBV2,TRBD1,TGTGCCAGCATAAGAGACGGGACAGGGGGCTATGGCTACACCTTC,CASIRDGTGGYGYTF
-,TRBJ1-5,TRBV5-1,-,TGCGCCAGCAGCTTGGTGGACTTAAGATTTCAGCCCCAGCATTTT,CASSLVDLRFQPQHF
-,TRBJ2-1,TRBV7-8,TRBD2,TGTGCCAGCAGCTTAGAAAGTTTAGCGGGGGGGTCCTACAATGAGCAGTTCTTC,CASSLESLAGGSYNEQFF
few,TRBJ1-3,TRBV20-1,TRBD1,TGCAGTGCTTGGGACAGGGGGGCGGGAAACACCATATATTTT,CSAWDRGAGNTIYF
many,TRBJ1-2,TRBV5-1,-,TGCGCCAGCAGCTGGTCGTTCCAGGGGTCGGGCTACACCTTC,CASSWSFQGSGYTF
-,TRBJ2-6,TRBV4-2,TRBD1,TGTGCCAGCAGCCAAGATAGGACAGGGGCCGACGTCCTGACTTTC,CASSQDRTGADVLTF
-,TRBJ2-4,TRBV11-1,TRBD2,TGTGCCAGCAGCTTAGGGCTAGCGGGGGGGAGGCAAAACATTCAGTACTTC,CASSLGLAGGRQNIQYF
once,TRBJ2-1,TRBV5-6,-,TGTGCCAGCAGCACGGGAGACAATGAGCAGTTCTTC,CASSTGDNEQFF
-,TRBJ2-3,TRBV11-1,-,TGTGCCAGCAGCCCCTGGCCAATAGGCACAGATACGCAGTATTTT,CASSPWPIGTDTQYF
many,TRBJ1-4,TRBV19,-,TGTGCCAGTAGTATTGACGGAACAACTAATGAAAAACTGTTTTTT,CASSIDGTTNEKLFF
-,TRBJ2-3,TRBV4-1,TRBD1,TGCGCCAGCAGCCAAGCGCGTTCGGACAGGGGGCTCACAGATACGCAGTATTTT,CASSQARSDRGLTDTQYF
-,TRBJ2-1,TRBV3-1,-,TGTGCCAGCAGCCAAGCCTCAATAGGTGAGCAGTTCTTC,CASSQASIGEQFF
-,TRBJ2-7,TRBV7-6,TRBD2,TGTGCCAGCAGCTTAGCGGGGGGGGAACCCTACGAGCAGTACTTC,CASSLAGGEPYEQYF
-,TRBJ1-3,TRBV10-3,-,TGTGCCATCAGCGTCCGAGTCTCTGGAAACACCATATATTTT,CAISVRVSGNTIYF
many,TRBJ2-2,TRBV25-1,-,TGTGCCAGCAGTGCTCCGGGACACGAGAACACCGGGGAGCTGTTTTTT,CASSAPGHENTGELFF
few,TRBJ2-5,TRBV12-3/TRBV12-4,TRBD2,TGTGCCAGCAGGTTCGGACTAGCGGGAGCTAGGGAGACCCAGTACTTC,CASRFGLAGARETQYF
-,TRBJ1-2,TRBV6-1,-,TGTGCCAGCCTACTAGGAGGGTTCGGTGGCTACACCTTC,CASLLGGFGGYTF
many,TRBJ1-6,TRBV15,-,TGTGCCACCAGCAGAGCAATTGGACAGTCGAATTCACCCCTCCACTTT,CATSRAIGQSNSPLHF
-,TRBJ2-3,TRBV20-1,TRBD1,TGCAGTGCTGGGACAGGGGCCGCGCAGTATTTT,CSAGTGAAQYF
few,TRBJ1-1,TRBV24-1,-,TGTGCCACCCCTTTGGGGGGTATGTTCTGCACTGAAGCTTTCTTT,CATPLGGMFCTEAFF
many,TRBJ2-3,TRBV19,TRBD1,TGTGCCAGTAGTAGCGGGACAGGGCGAGACACAGATACGCAGTATTTT,CASSSGTGRDTDTQYF
-,TRBJ1-2,TRBV5-6,-,TGTGCCAGCAGCTTAGAACAGCTAATCGTCGCAGGCTACACCTTC,CASSLEQLIVAGYTF
-,TRBJ2-1,TRBV10-3,-,TGTGCCATCAGTGCTACTGTCCGATACTCCTACAATGAGCAGTTCTTC,CAISATVRYSYNEQFF
once,TRBJ1-2,TRBV2,TRBD1,TGTGCCAGCAGCAGGACAGGCTTTTACTATGGCTACACCTTC,CASSRTGFYYGYTF
many,TRBJ1-2,TRBV9,-,TGTGCCAGCAGCGTAGCGGCAGTTGGGTATGGCTACACCTTC,CASSVAAVGYGYTF
-,TRBJ1-6,TRBV25-1,-,TGTGCCAGCAGTGCCCTAGGGCGACATAATTCACCCCTCCACTTT,CASSALGRHNSPLHF
many,TRBJ2-1,TRBV2,-,TGTGCCAGCAGCGAAGACAGAAATGAGCAGTTCTTC,CASSEDRNEQFF
-,TRBJ2-1,TRBV10-3,TRBD2,TGTGCCTTCGGTGTGGGGACTAGGAACAATGAGCAGTTCTTC,CAFGVGTRNNEQFF
few,TRBJ2-2,TRBV10-3,-,TGTGCCAGCAGCCTTTCAGGGCCGAACACCGGGGAGCTGTTTTTT,CASSLSGPNTGELFF
few,TRBJ1-3,TRBV11-1,-,TGTGCCAGCAGCCGAAACACGGACAACTCTGGAAACACCATATATTTT,CASSRNTDNSGNTIYF
few,TRBJ1-2,TRBV2,-,TGTGCCAGCAGTTACTCGGTCTATGGCTACACCTTC,CASSYSVYGYTF
few,TRBJ1-5,TRBV6-5,-,TGTGCCAGCAGTTTTCCCGGGCGGGCCAATAGCAATCAGCCCCAGCATTTT,CASSFPGRANSNQPQHF
-,TRBJ2-7,TRBV19,-,TGTGCCCGGAGTGCCGGGCCCTACGAGCAGTACTTC,CARSAGPYEQYF
-,TRBJ2-5,TRBV19,-,TGTGCCACCAGCAGGTCCATACAAGAGACCCAGTACTTC,CATSRSIQETQYF
-,TRBJ2-7,TRBV19,-,TGTGCCTCCGGCTCCTACGAGCAGTACTTC,CASGSYEQYF
many,TRBJ2-7,TRBV24-1,TRBD1,TGTGCCACCAGTGATTCGACAGGGGGGTACTACGAGCAGTACTTC,CATSDSTGGYYEQYF
-,TRBJ2-1,TRBV6-1,TRBD2,TGTGCCAGCAGGTCTAGCGGGGGTACCTACAATGAGCAGTTCTTC,CASRSSGGTYNEQFF
many,TRBJ2-7,TRBV29-1,-,TGCAGCGTTGAACAAGGGGTCTACGAGCAGTACTTC,CSVEQGVYEQYF
-,TRBJ1-1,TRBV12-3/TRBV12-4,-,TGTGCCAGCAGTTTAGGAATCGGTGCGGCTTTCTTT,CASSLGIGAAFF
many,TRBJ2-7,TRBV11-3,-,TGTGCCAGCAGCTTAGGTCAACCACCGCCCTACGAGCAGTACTTC,CASSLGQPPPYEQYF
many,TRBJ1-6,TRBV6-1,-,TGTGCCAGCAGTACGCGACATAATTCACCCCTCCACTTT,CASSTRHNSPLHF
few,TRBJ1-5,TRBV30,-,TGTGCCTGGAGTTCTGGCCCCACTCAGCCCCAGCATTTT,CAWSSGPTQPQHF
-,TRBJ1-5,TRBV11-1,TRBD1,TGTGCCAGCAGCTTAACAGGGGTGAGCAGGGTGTTTCGTCAGCCCCAGCATTTT,CASSLTGVSRVFRQPQHF
few,TRBJ1-6,TRBV11-3,-,TGTGCCAGCAGCCCCCCCGGACGGGGCGGCTCACCCCTCCACTTT,CASSPPGRGGSPLHF
many,TRBJ2-3,TRBV29-1,TRBD2,TGCAGCGGGACGGGACTAGCCTCTCACGGTACGCAGTATTTT,CSGTGLASHGTQYF
-,TRBJ2-5,TRBV7-2,TRBD1,TGTGCCAGCAGCTTACAACCGGGACAGGTGGAGACCCAGTACTTC,CASSLQPGQVETQYF
-,TRBJ2-1,TRBV20-1,TRBD2,TGCAGTGCTGAGGAGACTAGCGGAAACTACAATGAGCAGTTCTTC,CSAEETSGNYNEQFF